The entry below describes one T cell receptor (beta chain). Trimming removed 4 bases at V and 0 bases at J, with 12 bases between. Germline lookup yields CDR1 MNHNS and CDR2 SASEGT. This CDR3 has 15 residues. This entry is derived from a study of cytomegalovirus exposure and HLA in healthy donors. Produced via immunoSEQ multiplex PCR; TCRdb's table is partial and in-frame only. The sample lists roughly 75,000 clones; about 94% were seen once. The sample taken for sequencing was PBMCs. V usage is TRBV6-1 and J usage is TRBJ1-2, with TRBD1 as a possible D gene (6 bases). The sequence was collected from a man in his late teens or twenties in good health and CMV-seropositive. Here the CDR3 DNA reads TGTGCCAGCAGTGCACAGGACAGAACTAACTATGGCTACACCTTC. The encoded protein is CASSAQDRTNYGYTF.